This T cell receptor (beta chain) stems from a study of T cell changes during pregnancy in multiple sclerosis. To note about this clone: The junction departs from germline at one end; a sequencing error may be responsible.

Germline assignment: CDR1 MDHEN and CDR2 SYDVKM. The CDR3 is made up of 14 amino acids. This table comes from immunoSEQ multiplex PCR, and its TCRdb copy is limited to in-frame clones, with some not included. The data contain approximately 73,000 clones, 90% to 95% of them singletons. V and J are TRBV28 and TRBJ2-5; tentative D call: TRBD2 (5 bases). The sample consisted of CD4+ T cells from peripheral blood mononuclear cells, taken before pregnancy. This sequence was found in a female donor with multiple sclerosis, enrolled in a pregnancy study. The chain's CDR3 is CASMFSASQQTQYF. The CDR3 nucleotides are TGTGCCAGCATGTTTAGCGCCTCCCAACAGACCCAGTACTTC.